This T cell receptor beta chain was documented in a study of control samples from healthy donors and cancer patients. Data came from immunoSEQ multiplex PCR; TCRdb stores just in-frame clones and leaves some out. This table has more than 20,000 clones, approximately 91% appearing once. Germline V gene data show CDR1 as ENHRY and CDR2 as SYGVKD. The CDR3 is made up of 12 amino acids. V shed 9 bases and J 8 bases; nucleotides not matched to a gene: 8. The chain joins TRBV10-3 to TRBJ1-2; 8 bases line up with TRBD1. Sequences were obtained from PBMCs. The TCR comes from a man aged 50 to 59 with lung cancer. The CDR3 loop reads CAISGGALGYTF. CDR3 DNA: TGTGCCATTTCAGGGGGCGCATTGGGCTACACCTTC.